The entry that follows covers one T cell receptor (beta chain) sequence. These data are taken from a study of beta chain features in type 1 diabetes. Whole-study context: Age, gender and cell yields were similar between patients and healthy donors.

Expressed TCRB transcripts were sequenced, since all the RNA that had been isolated was reverse transcribed. Clones were read by immunoSEQ multiplex PCR, and TCRdb kept only the in-frame ones, dropping some. The table lists roughly 300,000 clones, approximately 8.2% of them singletons, with 0.44% in the top ten. The CDR3 totals 14 residues. Germline values: CDR1 LNHNV, CDR2 YYDKDF (reference sequence). Cells sorted by CD45RO/CCR7/CD25/CD127/CD95/CD27 comprised CD4+ naive, central memory, regulatory and stem cell-like memory cells. The chain combines TRBV15 with TRBJ2-5; tentative D call: TRBD1 (6 bases). The DNA end favors TRBJ2-7, so the J call may be wrong. The source is a young woman in good health. Source material: central memory CD4+ T cells from blood. The CDR3 nucleotides are TGTGCCACCAGCAGAGGGGTCAGGGGCTACGAGCAGTACTTC. Translating it yields CATSRGVRGYEQYF.